The clone carrying this T cell receptor (beta chain) was recorded once. What it binds is not known. Unique molecular identifiers were used to barcode this TCRbeta library. TCRdb reprocessed the PCR reads with MiXCR, giving one entry per CDR3 protein. This sample carries 900,000 or so distinct CDR3 sequences, 15% to 20% of them seen once, and the ten largest clones take about 5%. Trimming removed 8 bases from V and 1 base from J, with 17 bases in between. Germline V lookup: CDR1 SGHTA, CDR2 FQGTGA. The CDR3 is 15 amino acids. This entry belongs to a study of T-cell reconstitution after alpha-beta-depleted transplantation in children. General study findings and limits: TCRbeta diversity was high at day 60 in some patients (a result of surviving recipient T cells and thymic progenitors). Expanded clones from the graft, numbering several hundred, reportedly supplied alpha-beta T cells about two months after transplant. Newly generated T cells supplied most T-cell counts and diversity one year post-transplant.

The V gene is TRBV7-3, the J gene TRBJ1-1; D call uncertain. The sample consisted of PBMCs, mostly from graft donor cells, taken 360 days after TCRalphabeta/CD19-depleted stem cell transplant. This receptor was taken from a male patient younger than 18 who had a stem cell transplant for acute lymphoblastic leukemia, so the T cells may come from the graft donor. CDR3 protein: CASGKGGTGNTEAFF. CDR3 DNA sequence: TGTGCCAGCGGAAAGGGAGGAACGGGGAACACTGAAGCTTTCTTT.